Listed below are T cell receptor beta chains from one sample, sequenced in a study of blood T cells in healthy people across ages. A single record per CDR3 protein comes from TCRdb applying MiXCR to the 5' RACE reads. The sample comprises some 370,000 distinct CDR3 sequences, 45% to 60% of which are singletons, and 45% to 65% rests with the top ten. Sequencing input: blood. The receptors shown here come from a man in his 60s in good health. Both conserved end residues are part of each CDR3. Each record gives: J gene, V gene, clone size, D gene, CDR3 DNA, CDR3 protein. The D gene is left open where the match is weak. The size of a clone is reported for some rows only, either as once, few or many, or as a class for expanded clones.

J gene: TRBJ2-5
V gene: TRBV5-1
clone size: once
D gene: .
CDR3 DNA: TGCGCCAGCAGCTCGGGTCCCACGGAAGAGACCCAGTACTTC
CDR3 protein: CASSSGPTEETQYF

J gene: TRBJ2-7
V gene: TRBV19
clone size: .
D gene: .
CDR3 DNA: TGTGCCAGTAGTATAGGGGCAGGGTCCTACGAGCAGTACTTC
CDR3 protein: CASSIGAGSYEQYF

J gene: TRBJ2-1
V gene: TRBV9
clone size: .
D gene: .
CDR3 DNA: TGTGCCAGCAGCCCACAACAGGATGGGACCCTTGAGCAGTTCTTC
CDR3 protein: CASSPQQDGTLEQFF

J gene: TRBJ2-2
V gene: TRBV6-5
clone size: .
D gene: .
CDR3 DNA: TGTGCCAGCGGTGCGGGGTCCAACACCGGGGAGCTGTTTTTT
CDR3 protein: CASGAGSNTGELFF

J gene: TRBJ2-1
V gene: TRBV20-1
clone size: .
D gene: TRBD2
CDR3 DNA: TGCAGTGCTAGAGGCCGAGCGGGAGGCAATGAGCAGTTCTTC
CDR3 protein: CSARGRAGGNEQFF

J gene: TRBJ2-3
V gene: TRBV20-1
clone size: once
D gene: TRBD2
CDR3 DNA: TGCAGTGCTAGCGAAGCGGGGGGCAGGGATACGCAGTATTTT
CDR3 protein: CSASEAGGRDTQYF

J gene: TRBJ2-7
V gene: TRBV5-1
clone size: few
D gene: .
CDR3 DNA: TGCGCCAGCAGCTTGGAAACAGGATCGTGGAACGAGCAGTACTTC
CDR3 protein: CASSLETGSWNEQYF

J gene: TRBJ1-2
V gene: TRBV25-1
clone size: .
D gene: .
CDR3 DNA: TGTGCCAGCAGTGAGCGGGGCAGGACAAACTATGGCTACACCTTC
CDR3 protein: CASSERGRTNYGYTF

J gene: TRBJ2-6
V gene: TRBV28
clone size: .
D gene: TRBD1
CDR3 DNA: TGTGCCAGCGGACAGGGAGCAGGTGGGGCCAACGTCCTGACTTTC
CDR3 protein: CASGQGAGGANVLTF

J gene: TRBJ2-3
V gene: TRBV18
clone size: few
D gene: .
CDR3 DNA: TGTGCCAGCTCAGCATCGAGATCCCTATACACAGATACGCAGTATTTT
CDR3 protein: CASSASRSLYTDTQYF

J gene: TRBJ2-5
V gene: TRBV5-1
clone size: .
D gene: .
CDR3 DNA: TGCGCCAGCAGCTCAGGACAGGGAGGGGCGACGACGGGAGAGACCCAGTACTTC
CDR3 protein: CASSSGQGGATTGETQYF

J gene: TRBJ2-5
V gene: TRBV29-1
clone size: many
D gene: .
CDR3 DNA: TGCAGCGTTGATTGGGTCAGATACCAAGAGACCCAGTACTTC
CDR3 protein: CSVDWVRYQETQYF

J gene: TRBJ2-2
V gene: TRBV11-2
clone size: few
D gene: .
CDR3 DNA: TGTGCCAGCAGCTTAGCCCTGGAGCTGTTTTTT
CDR3 protein: CASSLALELFF

J gene: TRBJ2-5
V gene: TRBV29-1
clone size: few
D gene: TRBD1
CDR3 DNA: TGCAGCGCCCAGGGACAGGGGGAAGAGCAGTACTTC
CDR3 protein: CSAQGQGEEQYF

J gene: TRBJ1-2
V gene: TRBV7-9
clone size: .
D gene: .
CDR3 DNA: TGTGCCAGCAGCTTTCCCGGGACGCCGAACTATGGCTACACCTTC
CDR3 protein: CASSFPGTPNYGYTF

J gene: TRBJ2-3
V gene: TRBV27
clone size: .
D gene: TRBD1
CDR3 DNA: TGTGCCAGCAGTTTAATCCCGCCGGGACAGGGGAGGACAGATACGCAGTATTTT
CDR3 protein: CASSLIPPGQGRTDTQYF

J gene: TRBJ2-7
V gene: TRBV20-1
clone size: .
D gene: .
CDR3 DNA: TGCAGTGCTAAACAACGAGGGGGAGGGGGTAATCGCGAGCAGTACTTC
CDR3 protein: CSAKQRGGGGNREQYF

J gene: TRBJ2-7
V gene: TRBV12-3/TRBV12-4
clone size: few
D gene: .
CDR3 DNA: TGTGCCAGCAGTTTAAACAGGTGGGAGCAGTACTTC
CDR3 protein: CASSLNRWEQYF

J gene: TRBJ2-3
V gene: TRBV7-3
clone size: few
D gene: TRBD2
CDR3 DNA: TGTGCCAGCAGCTTCTCGACTAGCGGGCGGACAGATACGCAGTATTTT
CDR3 protein: CASSFSTSGRTDTQYF

J gene: TRBJ2-5
V gene: TRBV7-2
clone size: few
D gene: .
CDR3 DNA: TGTGCCAGCAGCTCGGACTGGAGGGAGACCCAGTACTTC
CDR3 protein: CASSSDWRETQYF

J gene: TRBJ2-5
V gene: TRBV27
clone size: .
D gene: .
CDR3 DNA: TGTGCCAGCAGTACAAAGATCCAAGAGACCCAGTACTTC
CDR3 protein: CASSTKIQETQYF

J gene: TRBJ2-5
V gene: TRBV28
clone size: .
D gene: .
CDR3 DNA: TGTGCCAGCAGTTTATGGGGGGTTAACCAAGAGACCCAGTACTTC
CDR3 protein: CASSLWGVNQETQYF

J gene: TRBJ2-3
V gene: TRBV12-3/TRBV12-4
clone size: .
D gene: TRBD2
CDR3 DNA: TGTGCCAGCAGGCCGGGACTAGCGGGAGTCGGAAGCACAGATACGCAGTATTTT
CDR3 protein: CASRPGLAGVGSTDTQYF

J gene: TRBJ1-3
V gene: TRBV18
clone size: .
D gene: .
CDR3 DNA: TGTGCCAGCTCACCCCAAGCGAGGGGAGGAAGGACTGGAAACACCATATATTTT
CDR3 protein: CASSPQARGGRTGNTIYF

J gene: TRBJ2-7
V gene: TRBV11-2
clone size: .
D gene: TRBD1
CDR3 DNA: TGTGCCAGCAGCCAACCCGGGACAGGGAACTACGAGCAGTACTTC
CDR3 protein: CASSQPGTGNYEQYF

J gene: TRBJ2-1
V gene: TRBV9
clone size: .
D gene: TRBD1
CDR3 DNA: TGTGCCAGCAGCGACGGGACAGATCCCTACAATGAGCAGTTCTTC
CDR3 protein: CASSDGTDPYNEQFF

J gene: TRBJ2-4
V gene: TRBV4-3
clone size: .
D gene: TRBD1
CDR3 DNA: TGCGCCAGCAGCCAAGGGTGGGGACAGGGGGAAGAGCAGTACTTC
CDR3 protein: CASSQGWGQGEEQYF

J gene: TRBJ2-7
V gene: TRBV7-2
clone size: .
D gene: .
CDR3 DNA: TGTGCCAGCAGCTTAGGGGGGCTCTACTCCTACGAGCAGTACTTC
CDR3 protein: CASSLGGLYSYEQYF

J gene: TRBJ2-1
V gene: TRBV7-2
clone size: .
D gene: TRBD1
CDR3 DNA: TGTGCCAGCAGCCAGGGACAGGGCCTGTACAATGAGCAGTTCTTC
CDR3 protein: CASSQGQGLYNEQFF

J gene: TRBJ2-1
V gene: TRBV20-1
clone size: .
D gene: .
CDR3 DNA: TGCAGTGCTAGCTCACCGGGGACCTGGACAAACCAAGGCAATGAGCAGTTCTTC
CDR3 protein: CSASSPGTWTNQGNEQFF

J gene: TRBJ2-3
V gene: TRBV6-6
clone size: many
D gene: .
CDR3 DNA: TGTGCCAGCAGTTACGACAATACAGGGCCAGATACGCAGTATTTT
CDR3 protein: CASSYDNTGPDTQYF

J gene: TRBJ1-6
V gene: TRBV6-6
clone size: few
D gene: TRBD1
CDR3 DNA: TGTGCCAGCACCCCGGACAGGGGTTATTCACCCCTCCACTTT
CDR3 protein: CASTPDRGYSPLHF

J gene: TRBJ2-3
V gene: TRBV20-1
clone size: .
D gene: .
CDR3 DNA: TGCAGTGCTAGTCGGGGGGCCCCAGATACGCAGTATTTT
CDR3 protein: CSASRGAPDTQYF

J gene: TRBJ2-7
V gene: TRBV13
clone size: .
D gene: .
CDR3 DNA: TGTGCCAGCAGCTTGGAGGGGAGGAGGATTCAGTACTTC
CDR3 protein: CASSLEGRRIQYF

J gene: TRBJ2-5
V gene: TRBV12-3/TRBV12-4
clone size: .
D gene: .
CDR3 DNA: TGTGCCAGCAGCTACCTAGTGGGTGGAGAGACCCAGTACTTC
CDR3 protein: CASSYLVGGETQYF

J gene: TRBJ2-5
V gene: TRBV20-1
clone size: .
D gene: .
CDR3 DNA: TGCAGTGCTAGAGATAGGGCGGGGAGGCAAGAGACCCAGTACTTC
CDR3 protein: CSARDRAGRQETQYF

J gene: TRBJ2-5
V gene: TRBV2
clone size: .
D gene: .
CDR3 DNA: TGTGCCAGTGGACTACCGTATGAGACCCAGTACTTC
CDR3 protein: CASGLPYETQYF

J gene: TRBJ2-7
V gene: TRBV20-1
clone size: .
D gene: TRBD2
CDR3 DNA: TGCAGTGCGCCGCTGGGACTAGCGGAAACACTCTCCTACAATGAGCAGTACTTC
CDR3 protein: CSAPLGLAETLSYNEQYF

J gene: TRBJ2-2
V gene: TRBV11-3
clone size: many
D gene: .
CDR3 DNA: TGTGCCAGCAGCTTAAACGGGGAGCTGTTTTTT
CDR3 protein: CASSLNGELFF

J gene: TRBJ1-2
V gene: TRBV20-1
clone size: .
D gene: .
CDR3 DNA: TGCAGTCGTGGGTACGGCTACACCTTC
CDR3 protein: CSRGYGYTF

J gene: TRBJ1-6
V gene: TRBV30
clone size: few
D gene: .
CDR3 DNA: TGTGCCTGGAGGAGCTCCTATAATTCACCCCTCCACTTT
CDR3 protein: CAWRSSYNSPLHF

J gene: TRBJ2-5
V gene: TRBV6-6
clone size: .
D gene: TRBD2
CDR3 DNA: TGTGCCAGCAAGCCTAGCGGGGGGGGCCGAGAGACCCAGTACTTC
CDR3 protein: CASKPSGGGRETQYF

J gene: TRBJ1-1
V gene: TRBV5-1
clone size: .
D gene: .
CDR3 DNA: TGCGCCAGCAGCTTGGGCCTGGGCGAGGTGAACACTGAAGCTTTCTTT
CDR3 protein: CASSLGLGEVNTEAFF

J gene: TRBJ1-2
V gene: TRBV4-2
clone size: few
D gene: .
CDR3 DNA: TGTGCCAGCAGCCAAGATAACAGGGCTCGCTCGGGCTACACCTTC
CDR3 protein: CASSQDNRARSGYTF

J gene: TRBJ1-2
V gene: TRBV6-5
clone size: few
D gene: .
CDR3 DNA: TGTGCCAGCAGTGAAGGGTCAGCTAACTATGGCTACACCTTC
CDR3 protein: CASSEGSANYGYTF

J gene: TRBJ2-6
V gene: TRBV5-1
clone size: few
D gene: .
CDR3 DNA: TGCGCCAGCAGCCCCGGGACTCCTGGGGCCAACGTCCTGACTTTC
CDR3 protein: CASSPGTPGANVLTF